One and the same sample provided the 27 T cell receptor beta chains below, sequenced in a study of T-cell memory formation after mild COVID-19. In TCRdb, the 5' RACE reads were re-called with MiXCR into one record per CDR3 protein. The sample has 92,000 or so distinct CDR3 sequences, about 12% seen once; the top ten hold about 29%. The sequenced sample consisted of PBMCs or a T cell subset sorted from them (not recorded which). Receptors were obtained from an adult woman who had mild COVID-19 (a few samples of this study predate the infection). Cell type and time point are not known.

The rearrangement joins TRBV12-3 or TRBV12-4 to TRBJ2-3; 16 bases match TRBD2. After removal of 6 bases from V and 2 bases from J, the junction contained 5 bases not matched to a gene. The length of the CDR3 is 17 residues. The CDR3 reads CASREGLAGGYTDTQYF. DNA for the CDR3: TGTGCCAGCAGAGAGGGACTAGCGGGGGGGTACACAGATACGCAGTATTTT.

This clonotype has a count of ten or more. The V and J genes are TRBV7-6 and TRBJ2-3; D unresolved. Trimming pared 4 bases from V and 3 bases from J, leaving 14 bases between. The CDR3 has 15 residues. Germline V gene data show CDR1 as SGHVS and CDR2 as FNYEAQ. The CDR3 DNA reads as TGTGCCAGCAGCTGGGAAGGGTCTGTAACAGATACGCAGTATTTT. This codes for CASSWEGSVTDTQYF.

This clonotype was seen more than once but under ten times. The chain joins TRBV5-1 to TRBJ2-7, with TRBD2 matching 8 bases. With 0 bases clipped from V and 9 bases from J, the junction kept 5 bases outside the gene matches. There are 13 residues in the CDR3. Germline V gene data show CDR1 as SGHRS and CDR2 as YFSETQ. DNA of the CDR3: TGCGCCAGCAGCTTGGGGACTAGCACCGGGCAGTACTTC. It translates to CASSLGTSTGQYF.

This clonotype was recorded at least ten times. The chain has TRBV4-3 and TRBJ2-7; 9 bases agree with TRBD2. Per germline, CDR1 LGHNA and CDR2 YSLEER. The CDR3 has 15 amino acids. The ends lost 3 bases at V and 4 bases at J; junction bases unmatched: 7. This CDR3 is CASSQGSGSWYEQYF. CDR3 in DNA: TGCGCCAGCAGCCAGGGTAGCGGGAGTTGGTACGAGCAGTACTTC.

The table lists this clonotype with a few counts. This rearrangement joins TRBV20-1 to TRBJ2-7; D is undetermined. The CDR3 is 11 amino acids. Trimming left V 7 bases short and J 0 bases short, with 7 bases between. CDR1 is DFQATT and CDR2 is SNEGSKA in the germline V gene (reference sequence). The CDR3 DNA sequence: TGCAGTGTTCGGAGCTCCTACGAGCAGTACTTC. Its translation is CSVRSSYEQYF.

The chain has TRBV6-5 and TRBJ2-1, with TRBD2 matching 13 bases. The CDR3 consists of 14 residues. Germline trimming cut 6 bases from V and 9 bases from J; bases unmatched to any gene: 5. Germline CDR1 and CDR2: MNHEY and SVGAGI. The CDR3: CASSLGTSGVEQFF. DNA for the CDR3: TGTGCCAGCAGCCTTGGGACTAGCGGGGTTGAGCAGTTCTTC.

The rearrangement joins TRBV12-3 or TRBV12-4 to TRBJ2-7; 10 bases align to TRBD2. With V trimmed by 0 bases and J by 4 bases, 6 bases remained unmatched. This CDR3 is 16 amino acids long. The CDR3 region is CASSLAGASGSYEQYF. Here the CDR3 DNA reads TGTGCCAGCAGTTTAGCGGGGGCTAGCGGGAGTTACGAGCAGTACTTC.

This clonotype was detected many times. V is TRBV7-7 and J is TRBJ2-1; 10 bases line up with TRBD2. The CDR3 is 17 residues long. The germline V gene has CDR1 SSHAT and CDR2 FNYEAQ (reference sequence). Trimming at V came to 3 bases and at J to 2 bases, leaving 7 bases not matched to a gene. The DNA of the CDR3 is TGTGCCAGCAGCTTGGGGCCTAGCGGGGGAACCTACAATGAGCAGTTCTTC. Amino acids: CASSLGPSGGTYNEQFF.

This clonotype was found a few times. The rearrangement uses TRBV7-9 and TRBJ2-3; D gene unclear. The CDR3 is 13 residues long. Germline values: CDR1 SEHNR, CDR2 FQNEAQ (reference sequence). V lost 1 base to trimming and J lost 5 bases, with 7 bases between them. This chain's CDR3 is CASSLGYIDTQYF. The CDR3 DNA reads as TGTGCCAGCAGCTTAGGGTACATAGATACGCAGTATTTT.

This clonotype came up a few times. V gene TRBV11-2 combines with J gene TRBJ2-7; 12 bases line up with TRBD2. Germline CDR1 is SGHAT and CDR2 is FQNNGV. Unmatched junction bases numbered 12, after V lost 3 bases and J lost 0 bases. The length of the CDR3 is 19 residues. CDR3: CASSFGRLAGVSGSYEQYF. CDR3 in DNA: TGTGCCAGCAGCTTTGGTCGACTAGCGGGAGTTTCTGGCTCCTACGAGCAGTACTTC.

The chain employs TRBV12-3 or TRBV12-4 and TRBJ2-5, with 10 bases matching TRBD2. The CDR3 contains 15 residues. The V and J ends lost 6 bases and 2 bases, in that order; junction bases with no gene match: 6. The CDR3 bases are TGTGCCAGCAGCCCACTAGCGGGGACTCAAGAGACCCAGTACTTC. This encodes CASSPLAGTQETQYF.

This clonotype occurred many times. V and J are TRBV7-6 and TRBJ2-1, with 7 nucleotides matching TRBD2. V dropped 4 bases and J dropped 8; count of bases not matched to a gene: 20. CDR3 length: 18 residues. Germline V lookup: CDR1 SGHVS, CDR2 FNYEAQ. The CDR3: CASSSLGLPSQVVDEQFF. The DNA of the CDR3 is TGTGCCAGCAGCTCGTTGGGACTACCCTCCCAAGTTGTGGATGAGCAGTTCTTC.

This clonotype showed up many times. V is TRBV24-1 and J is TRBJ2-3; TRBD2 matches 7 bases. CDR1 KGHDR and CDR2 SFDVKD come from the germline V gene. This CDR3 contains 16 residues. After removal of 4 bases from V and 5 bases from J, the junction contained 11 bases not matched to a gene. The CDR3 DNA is TGTGCCACCAGTGAGCCCCCGGCGGGAGCGGGAGATACGCAGTATTTT. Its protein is CATSEPPAGAGDTQYF.

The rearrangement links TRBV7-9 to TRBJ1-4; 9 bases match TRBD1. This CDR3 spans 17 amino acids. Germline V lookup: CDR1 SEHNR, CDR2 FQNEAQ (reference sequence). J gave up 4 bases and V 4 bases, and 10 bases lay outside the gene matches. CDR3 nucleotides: TGTGCCAGCAGCTCGACCAGAACAGGGGGCCTTAATGAAAAACTGTTTTTT. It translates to CASSSTRTGGLNEKLFF.

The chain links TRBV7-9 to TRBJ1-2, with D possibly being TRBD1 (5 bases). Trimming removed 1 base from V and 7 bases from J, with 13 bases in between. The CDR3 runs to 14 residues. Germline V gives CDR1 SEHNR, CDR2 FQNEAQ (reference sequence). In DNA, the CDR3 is TGTGCCAGCAGCTTAGTTCTCGGACAAGGTGGCTACACCTTC. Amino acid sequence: CASSLVLGQGGYTF.

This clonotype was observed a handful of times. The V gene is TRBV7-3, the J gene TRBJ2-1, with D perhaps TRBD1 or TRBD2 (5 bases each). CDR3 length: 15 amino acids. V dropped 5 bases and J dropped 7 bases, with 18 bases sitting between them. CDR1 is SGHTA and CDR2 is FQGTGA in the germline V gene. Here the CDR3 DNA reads TGTGCCAGCAGCCTGTACCCGGGGCCGGGGAATGAGCAGTTCTTC. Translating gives CASSLYPGPGNEQFF. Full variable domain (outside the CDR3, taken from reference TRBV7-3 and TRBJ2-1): GAGVSQTPSNKVTEKGKYVELRCDPISGHTALYWYRQSLGQGPEFLIYFQGTGAADDSGLPNDRFFAVRPEGSVSTLKIQRTERGDSAVYLCASSLYPGPGNEQFFGPGTRLTVL.

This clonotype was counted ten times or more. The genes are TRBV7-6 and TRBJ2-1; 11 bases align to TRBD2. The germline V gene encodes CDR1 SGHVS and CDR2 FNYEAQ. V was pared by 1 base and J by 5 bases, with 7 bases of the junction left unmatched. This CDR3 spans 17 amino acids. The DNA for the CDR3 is TGTGCCAGCAGCTTAGATTTAGCGGGAGGGGAAAACAATGAGCAGTTCTTC. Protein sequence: CASSLDLAGGENNEQFF.

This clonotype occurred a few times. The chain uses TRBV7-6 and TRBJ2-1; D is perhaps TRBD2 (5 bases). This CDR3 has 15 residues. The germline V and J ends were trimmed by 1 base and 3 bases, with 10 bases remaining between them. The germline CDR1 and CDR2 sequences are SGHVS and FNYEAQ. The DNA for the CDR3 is TGTGCCAGCAGCTTAGGGGCCGGGAACTACAATGAGCAGTTCTTC. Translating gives CASSLGAGNYNEQFF.

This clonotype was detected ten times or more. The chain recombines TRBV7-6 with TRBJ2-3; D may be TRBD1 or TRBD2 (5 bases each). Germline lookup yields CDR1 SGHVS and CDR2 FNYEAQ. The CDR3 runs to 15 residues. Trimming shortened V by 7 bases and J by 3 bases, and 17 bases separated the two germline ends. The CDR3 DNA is TGTGCCAGCACCCTAGCTGAGGGGCCGACAGATACGCAGTATTTT. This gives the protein CASTLAEGPTDTQYF. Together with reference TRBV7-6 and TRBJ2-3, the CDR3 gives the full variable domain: GAGVSQSPRYKVTKRGQDVALRCDPISGHVSLYWYRQALGQGPEFLTYFNYEAQQDKSGLPNDRFSAERPEGSISTLTIQRTEQRDSAMYRCASTLAEGPTDTQYFGPGTRLTVL.

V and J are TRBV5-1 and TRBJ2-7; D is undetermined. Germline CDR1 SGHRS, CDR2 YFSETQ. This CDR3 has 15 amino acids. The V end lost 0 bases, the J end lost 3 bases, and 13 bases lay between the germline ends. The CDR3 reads CASSLEWGGGYEQYF. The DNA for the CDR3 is TGCGCCAGCAGCTTGGAATGGGGTGGCGGCTACGAGCAGTACTTC.

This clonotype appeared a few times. The CDR3 spells CASSFDHWQGGEKLFF. The CDR3 nucleotides read TGTGCCAGCAGCTTTGACCATTGGCAGGGAGGGGAAAAACTGTTTTTT. J is TRBJ1-4 and V is TRBV11-2, with a tentative D call TRBD1 (5 bases). This CDR3 spans 16 amino acids. V lost 3 bases and J 8 bases, leaving 19 bases between the germline ends. CDR1 and CDR2 (germline): SGHAT, FQNNGV.

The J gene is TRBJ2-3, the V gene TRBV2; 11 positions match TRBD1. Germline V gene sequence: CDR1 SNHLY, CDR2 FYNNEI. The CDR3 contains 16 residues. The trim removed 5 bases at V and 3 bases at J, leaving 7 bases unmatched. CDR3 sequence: CASSPRRDRGTDTQYF. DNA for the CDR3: TGTGCCAGCAGTCCACGAAGGGACAGGGGGACAGATACGCAGTATTTT.

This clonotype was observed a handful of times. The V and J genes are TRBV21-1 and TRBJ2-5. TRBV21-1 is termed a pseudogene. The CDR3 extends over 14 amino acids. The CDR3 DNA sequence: TGTGCCAGCAGCAAACCAGGGTACCAAGAGACCCAGTACTTC. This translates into CASSKPGYQETQYF.

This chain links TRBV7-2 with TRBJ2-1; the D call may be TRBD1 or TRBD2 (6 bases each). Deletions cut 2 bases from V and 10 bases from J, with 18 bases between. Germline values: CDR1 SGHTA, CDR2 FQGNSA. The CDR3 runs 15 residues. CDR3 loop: CASSLQGGTDREQFF. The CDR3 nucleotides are TGTGCCAGCAGCTTACAAGGGGGGACCGACAGGGAGCAGTTCTTC. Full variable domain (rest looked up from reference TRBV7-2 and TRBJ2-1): GAGVSQSPSNKVTEKGKDVELRCDPISGHTALYWYRQSLGQGLEFLIYFQGNSAPDKSGLPSDRFSAERTGGSVSTLTIQRTQQEDSAVYLCASSLQGGTDREQFFGPGTRLTVL.

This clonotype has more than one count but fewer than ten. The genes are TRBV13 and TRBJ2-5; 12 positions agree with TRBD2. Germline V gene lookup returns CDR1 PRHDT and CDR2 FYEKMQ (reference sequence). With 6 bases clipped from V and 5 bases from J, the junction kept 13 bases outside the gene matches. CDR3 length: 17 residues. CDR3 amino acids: CASSLLGEGTSGETQYF. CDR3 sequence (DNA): TGTGCCAGCAGTTTACTGGGGGAAGGGACTAGCGGGGAGACCCAGTACTTC. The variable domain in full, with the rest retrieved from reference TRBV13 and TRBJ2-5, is AAGVIQSPRHLIKEKRETATLKCYPIPRHDTVYWYQQGPGQDPQFLISFYEKMQSDKGSIPDRFSAQQFSDYHSELNMSSLELGDSALYFCASSLLGEGTSGETQYFGPGTRLLVL.

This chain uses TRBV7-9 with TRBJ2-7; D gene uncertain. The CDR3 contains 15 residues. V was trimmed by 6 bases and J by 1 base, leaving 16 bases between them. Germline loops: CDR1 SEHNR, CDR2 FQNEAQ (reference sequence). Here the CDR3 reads CASSPKGSSSYEQYF. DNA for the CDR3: TGTGCCAGCAGTCCTAAGGGCTCTAGTTCCTACGAGCAGTACTTC.

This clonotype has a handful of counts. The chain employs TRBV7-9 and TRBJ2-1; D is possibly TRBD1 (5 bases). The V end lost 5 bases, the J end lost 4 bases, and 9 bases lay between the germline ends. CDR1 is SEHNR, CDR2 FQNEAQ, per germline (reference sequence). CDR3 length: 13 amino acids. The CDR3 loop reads CASSADTYNEQFF. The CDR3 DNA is TGTGCCAGCAGCGCGGACACGTACAATGAGCAGTTCTTC.